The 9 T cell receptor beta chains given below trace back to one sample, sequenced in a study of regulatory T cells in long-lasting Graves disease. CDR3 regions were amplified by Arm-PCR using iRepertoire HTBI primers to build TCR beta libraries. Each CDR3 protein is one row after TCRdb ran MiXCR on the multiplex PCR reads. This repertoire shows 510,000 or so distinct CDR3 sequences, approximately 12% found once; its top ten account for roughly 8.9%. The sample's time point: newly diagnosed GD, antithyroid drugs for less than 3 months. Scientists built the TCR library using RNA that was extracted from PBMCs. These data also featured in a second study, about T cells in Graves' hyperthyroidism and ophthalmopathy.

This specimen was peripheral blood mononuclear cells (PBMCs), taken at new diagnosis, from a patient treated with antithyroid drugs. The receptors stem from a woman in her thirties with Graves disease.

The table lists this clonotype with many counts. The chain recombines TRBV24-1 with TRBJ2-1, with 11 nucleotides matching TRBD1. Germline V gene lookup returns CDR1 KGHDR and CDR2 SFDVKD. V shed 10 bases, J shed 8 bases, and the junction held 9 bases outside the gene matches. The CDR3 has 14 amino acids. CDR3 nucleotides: TGTGCCACTTCGGACAGGGGGCCAGGTCATGAGCAGTTCTTC. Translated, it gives CATSDRGPGHEQFF.

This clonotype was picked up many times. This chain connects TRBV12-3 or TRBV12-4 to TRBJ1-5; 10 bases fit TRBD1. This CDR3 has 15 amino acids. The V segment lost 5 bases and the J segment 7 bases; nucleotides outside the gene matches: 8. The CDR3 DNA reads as TGTGCCAGCAGTCGCGGGACAGGGGTTGGACAGCCCCAGCATTTT. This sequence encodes CASSRGTGVGQPQHF.

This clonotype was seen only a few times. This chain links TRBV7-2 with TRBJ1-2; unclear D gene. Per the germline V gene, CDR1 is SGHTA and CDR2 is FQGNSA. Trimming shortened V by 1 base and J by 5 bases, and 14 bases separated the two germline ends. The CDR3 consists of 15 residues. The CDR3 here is CASSLGPNNAYGYTF. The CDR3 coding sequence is TGTGCCAGCAGCTTAGGGCCTAATAATGCGTATGGCTACACCTTC.

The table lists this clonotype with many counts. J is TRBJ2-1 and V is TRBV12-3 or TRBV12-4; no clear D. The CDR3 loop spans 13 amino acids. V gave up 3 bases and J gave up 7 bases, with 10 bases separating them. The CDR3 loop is CASSFNSRNEQFF. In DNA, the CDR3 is TGTGCCAGCAGTTTCAATTCCAGGAATGAGCAGTTCTTC.

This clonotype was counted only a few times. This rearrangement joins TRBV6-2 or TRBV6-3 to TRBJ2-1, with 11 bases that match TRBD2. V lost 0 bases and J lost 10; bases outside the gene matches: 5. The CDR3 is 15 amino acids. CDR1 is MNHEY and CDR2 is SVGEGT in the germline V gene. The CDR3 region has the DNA TGTGCCAGCAGTTACTCTCTAGCGGGGGGTAGAGAGCAGTTCTTC. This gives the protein CASSYSLAGGREQFF.

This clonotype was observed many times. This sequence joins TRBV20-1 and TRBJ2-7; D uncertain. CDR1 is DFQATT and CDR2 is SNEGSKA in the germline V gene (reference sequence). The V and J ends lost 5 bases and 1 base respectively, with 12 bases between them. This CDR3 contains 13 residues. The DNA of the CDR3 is TGCAGTGCTCCGGGTGGCTCGTCCTACGAGCAGTACTTC. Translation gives CSAPGGSSYEQYF.

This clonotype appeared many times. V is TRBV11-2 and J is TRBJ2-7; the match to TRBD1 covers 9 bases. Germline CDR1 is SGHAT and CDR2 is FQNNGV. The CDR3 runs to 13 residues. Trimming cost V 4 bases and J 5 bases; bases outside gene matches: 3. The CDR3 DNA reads TGTGCCAGCAGCTGGGACAGGGTGAACGAGCAGTACTTC. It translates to CASSWDRVNEQYF.

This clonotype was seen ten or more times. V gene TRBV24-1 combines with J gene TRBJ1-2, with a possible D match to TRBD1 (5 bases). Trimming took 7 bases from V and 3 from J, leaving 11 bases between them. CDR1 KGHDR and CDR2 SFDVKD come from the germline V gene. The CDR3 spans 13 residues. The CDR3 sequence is CATRPGLDYGYTF. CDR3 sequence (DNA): TGTGCCACCAGGCCGGGGCTTGACTATGGCTACACCTTC.

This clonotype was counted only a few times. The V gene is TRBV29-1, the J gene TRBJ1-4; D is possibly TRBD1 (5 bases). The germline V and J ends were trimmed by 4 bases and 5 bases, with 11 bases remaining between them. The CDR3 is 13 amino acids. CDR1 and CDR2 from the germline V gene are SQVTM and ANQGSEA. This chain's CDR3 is CSVARGLNEKLFF. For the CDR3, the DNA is TGCAGCGTTGCGAGGGGCCTAAATGAAAAACTGTTTTTT. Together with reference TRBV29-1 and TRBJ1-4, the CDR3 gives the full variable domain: SAVISQKPSRDICQRGTSLTIQCQVDSQVTMMFWYRQQPGQSLTLIATANQGSEATYESGFVIDKFPISRPNLTFSTLTVSNMSPEDSSIYLCSVARGLNEKLFFGSGTQLSVL.